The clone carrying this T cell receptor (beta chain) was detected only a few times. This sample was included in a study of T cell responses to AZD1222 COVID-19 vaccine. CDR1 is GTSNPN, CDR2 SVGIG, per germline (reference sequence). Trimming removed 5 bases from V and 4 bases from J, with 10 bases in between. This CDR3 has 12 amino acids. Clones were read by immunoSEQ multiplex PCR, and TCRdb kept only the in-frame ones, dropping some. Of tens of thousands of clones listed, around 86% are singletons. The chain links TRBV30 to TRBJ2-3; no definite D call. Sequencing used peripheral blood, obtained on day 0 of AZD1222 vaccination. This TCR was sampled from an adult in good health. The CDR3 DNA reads TGTGCCTGGGAACTCGAGGCAGATACGCAGTATTTT. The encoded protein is CAWELEADTQYF.